The 22 T cell receptor beta chains listed next were all sequenced from one sample in a study of T cells in Graves' hyperthyroidism and ophthalmopathy (dated by TCRdb to between 2018 and 2021). Libraries were constructed by multiplex PCR. The listed sequencing device is Illumina HiSeq 2000. The TCR beta CDR3 regions were amplified from the RNA transcripts. The first round of RT-PCR for the TCR CDR3 was performed with the HTBI primer set and the Qiagen OneStep RT-PCR kit. Using fastp trimming at Q25 and MiXCR clonotype assembly, TCRdb reanalyzed the public sequencing data and kept in-frame beta chains. Under each unique CDR3 protein, matching rows form one entry showing the most common genes and DNA. The table for this sample lists fewer than 450,000 distinct CDR3 sequences; around 20% of them were counted only once. The ten largest clones capture roughly two fifths of the sample. The sample was blood. Receptors were obtained from a man aged 18 to 29 with Graves' ophthalmopathy.

This clonotype was counted ten times or more. The V and J genes are TRBV12-3 or TRBV12-4 and TRBJ2-3; tentative D call: TRBD1 (6 bases). The CDR3 has 15 residues. Deletions cut 6 bases from V and 2 bases from J, with 15 bases between. The CDR3 DNA reads TGTGCCAGCAGCCTTATGGGGGCCGACACAGATACGCAGTATTTT. This sequence encodes CASSLMGADTDTQYF.

This chain joins TRBV6-1 and TRBJ2-7, with D perhaps matching TRBD1 (5 bases). CDR3 length: 13 residues. Trimming stripped 1 base from V and 2 bases from J, with 6 bases between. Germline V lookup: CDR1 MNHNS, CDR2 SASEGT. CDR3: CASSEGQTYEQYF. The DNA for the CDR3 is TGTGCCAGCAGTGAAGGACAGACCTACGAGCAGTACTTC.

This sequence joins TRBV6-4 and TRBJ2-3; TRBD2 might be the D (6 bases). V shed 9 bases and J shed 0 bases, with 19 bases lying between them. The length of the CDR3 is 16 residues. Per germline, CDR1 MRHNA and CDR2 SNTAGT. The CDR3 nucleotides are TGTGCCAGGGACACGGGACTCCGCCTAAGCACAGATACGCAGTATTTT. It specifies CARDTGLRLSTDTQYF.

The chain carries TRBV4-1 and TRBJ2-2, with 12 bases that match TRBD2. J lost 5 bases, V lost 4 bases, and 8 bases had no gene match. The CDR3 has 17 amino acids. Germline V gene sequence: CDR1 MGHRA, CDR2 YSYEKL. CDR3 nucleotides: TGCGCCAGCAGCCGCTCTAGCGGGGGGGCGCGGACCGGGGAGCTGTTTTTT. It yields the protein CASSRSSGGARTGELFF.

The chain recombines TRBV24-1 with TRBJ2-2; D call uncertain. The germline gives CDR1 KGHDR, CDR2 SFDVKD. The V end lost 0 bases, the J end lost 4 bases, and 5 bases lay between the germline ends. The CDR3 is 14 residues long. The CDR3 DNA reads as TGTGCCACCAGTGATTTGGTGGGCACCGGGGAGCTGTTTTTT. Residues: CATSDLVGTGELFF.

With regard to this clonotype: The junction departs from the called germline gene at one end, perhaps through a read error. This chain joins TRBV6-4 and TRBJ2-4; either TRBD1 or TRBD2 may supply D (6 bases each). Germline lookup yields CDR1 MRHNA and CDR2 SNTAGT. CDR3 length: 15 amino acids. The CDR3 DNA reads TGTGCCAGCAGTGACTCGGGGGGCGCCAACAACATTCAGTACTTC. It is translated as CASSDSGGANNIQYF.

This clonotype was seen ten or more times. The CDR3: CASSWDSFNQPQHF. In DNA, the CDR3 is TGTGCCAGCAGTTGGGACAGCTTTAATCAGCCCCAGCATTTT. This sequence joins TRBV6-1 and TRBJ1-5, with 7 bases lining up with TRBD1. The V segment lost 5 bases and the J segment 4 bases; nucleotides outside the gene matches: 5. Germline V gives CDR1 MNHNS, CDR2 SASEGT. CDR3 length: 14 residues.

The chain combines TRBV10-3 with TRBJ2-1; 13 bases map to TRBD2. Germline CDR1 is ENHRY and CDR2 is SYGVKD. Trimming took 3 bases from V and 9 from J; bases not matched to a gene: 8. CDR3 length equals 16 residues. CDR3 nucleotide sequence: TGTGCCATCAGTGAACTAGCGGGGGGGCCTAGGAGTGAGCAGTTCTTC. This sequence encodes CAISELAGGPRSEQFF.

This chain uses TRBV5-8 with TRBJ1-6; 10 bases line up with TRBD1. The CDR3 is 15 amino acids. Germline CDR1 and CDR2: SGHTS and YDEGEE. J lost 11 bases, V lost 4 bases, and 9 bases had no gene match. CDR3 residues: CASSEDRGRSTPLHF. In DNA, the CDR3 is TGTGCCAGCAGCGAAGACAGGGGGCGAAGTACACCCCTCCACTTT.

V is TRBV6-1 and J is TRBJ2-7, with 7 bases that match TRBD1. This CDR3 has 15 residues. The V gene end was trimmed by 9 bases and the J gene end by 2 bases; junction bases not matched to a gene: 13. Germline-derived CDR1 and CDR2 are MNHNS and SASEGT. The CDR3 DNA reads as TGTGCCAGTAAGTCCGGGACAGCCGACCCCTACGAGCAGTACTTC. Encoded protein: CASKSGTADPYEQYF.

To note about this clonotype: This clone may be a read error of a much larger clone one base away. This sequence joins TRBV24-1 and TRBJ1-5; 9 bases fit TRBD1. Germline CDR1 KGHDR, CDR2 SFDVKD. The junction had 3 bases not matched to a gene; V was cut back by 5 bases and J by 2 bases. The CDR3 length is 15 residues. CDR3 DNA: TGTGCCACCAGTGTTTGGGACAGGGGCAATCAGCCCCAGCATTTT. This sequence encodes CATSVWDRGNQPQHF.

The table lists this clonotype with many counts. The genes are TRBV28 and TRBJ2-3; TRBD2 agrees at 9 bases. The CDR3 extends over 19 amino acids. The V segment lost 8 bases and the J segment 2 bases; nucleotides outside the gene matches: 20. Germline lookup yields CDR1 MDHEN and CDR2 SYDVKM. The CDR3 bases are TGTGCCAGCTCCGACAGGGAAAGTTCGCTAGCGGGGCCCACAGATACGCAGTATTTT. This sequence encodes CASSDRESSLAGPTDTQYF.

V gene TRBV14 combines with J gene TRBJ2-1; D might be TRBD1 or TRBD2, each matching 5 bases. The CDR3 has 13 residues. V was pared by 6 bases and J by 9 bases, with 15 bases between. The V gene's germline CDR1 is SGHDN and CDR2 FVKESK. The CDR3 DNA reads TGTGCCAGCAGACCGGGGCTTTTGGGTGAGCAGTTCTTC. Translating it yields CASRPGLLGEQFF.

This clonotype occurred many times. The V and J genes are TRBV7-8 and TRBJ2-7, with 10 bases lining up with TRBD1. CDR1 is SGHVS and CDR2 is FQNEAQ in the germline V gene. The CDR3 contains 16 residues. J was trimmed by 6 bases and V by 5 bases; bases with no gene match: 13. Here the CDR3 DNA reads TGTGCCAGCAGCCGCCACGGGGGGACAGGGGTTTCCGAGCAGTACTTC. This gives the protein CASSRHGGTGVSEQYF.

The chain has TRBV7-8 and TRBJ2-3, with TRBD2 matching 11 bases. The J segment lost 2 bases and the V segment lost 4 bases, leaving 5 bases of the junction unmatched. The CDR3 extends over 16 amino acids. Germline V gene sequence: CDR1 SGHVS, CDR2 FQNEAQ. In nucleotides, the CDR3 is TGTGCCAGCAGCTCCGCTAGCGGGGGGCCCACAGATACGCAGTATTTT. Encoded protein: CASSSASGGPTDTQYF.

This sequence joins TRBV6-2 or TRBV6-3 and TRBJ1-5; D is unresolved. The V gene lost 6 bases and the J gene lost 2 bases, with 14 bases spanning the gap. CDR3 length: 15 residues. Germline V gene data show CDR1 as MNHEY and CDR2 as SVGEGT. The CDR3 DNA follows: TGTGCCAGCAGCGTTGAATATTCTCGCAATCAGCCCCAGCATTTT. Translation: CASSVEYSRNQPQHF.

The chain links TRBV3-1 to TRBJ2-7; TRBD1 aligns across 7 bases. V shed 4 bases and J 2 bases; nucleotides not matched to a gene: 8. CDR1 LGHDT and CDR2 YNNKEL come from the germline V gene (reference sequence). The CDR3 extends over 15 amino acids. The CDR3 region has the DNA TGTGCCAGCAGCCTTACCGGGACAGAACCCTACGAGCAGTACTTC. This gives the protein CASSLTGTEPYEQYF.

This sequence joins TRBV7-8 and TRBJ2-3; 14 nucleotides line up with TRBD2. CDR3 length equals 17 residues. Unmatched junction bases numbered 8, after V lost 5 bases and J lost 4 bases. The germline V gene encodes CDR1 SGHVS and CDR2 FQNEAQ. For the CDR3, the DNA is TGTGCCAGCAGCGCCCGACTAGCGGGGGGGCTCCCAGATACGCAGTATTTT. This gives the protein CASSARLAGGLPDTQYF.

The sample holds many counts of this clonotype. This chain connects TRBV12-3 or TRBV12-4 to TRBJ1-1, with unresolved D. CDR3 length equals 12 residues. V was pared by 7 bases and J by 0 bases, with 6 bases between. The CDR3 bases are TGTGCCAGCACCCACCTGAACACTGAAGCTTTCTTT. This codes for CASTHLNTEAFF.

This clonotype appeared many times. The CDR3 DNA sequence: TGTGCCAGCAGCGACTCATTGGGTCTGGGCTACACCTTC. It codes for CASSDSLGLGYTF. The chain carries TRBV7-3 and TRBJ1-2; D is unclear. The CDR3 has 13 residues. Deletions cut 5 bases from V and 8 bases from J, with 15 bases between. Germline CDR1 is SGHTA and CDR2 is FQGTGA.

This clonotype was seen more than once but under ten times. The chain is built from TRBV15 and TRBJ2-5; D possibly corresponds to TRBD1 (6 bases). This CDR3 comprises 16 residues. Trimming pared 4 bases from V and 5 bases from J, leaving 20 bases between. Looked up from germline, CDR1 is LNHNV and CDR2 is YYDKDF (reference sequence). For the CDR3, the DNA is TGTGCCACCAGCATAGCCCCTGCGCAGGGGACGGAGACCCAGTACTTC. Translating gives CATSIAPAQGTETQYF.

The sample holds many counts of this clonotype. The V gene is TRBV18, the J gene TRBJ2-3; 7 bases line up with TRBD2. There are 15 residues in the CDR3. Per germline, CDR1 KGHSH and CDR2 LQKENI. The junction had 7 bases not matched to a gene; V was cut back by 5 bases and J by 2 bases. CDR3 in amino acids: CASSALAFLTDTQYF. Written as DNA, the CDR3 is TGTGCCAGCTCAGCACTAGCGTTTCTCACAGATACGCAGTATTTT.